This is a list of T cell receptor beta chains from one sample in a study of graft-versus-host responses after intestinal transplantation. Sequencing used immunoSEQ multiplex PCR; TCRdb keeps in-frame clones, though not all of them. The table includes tens of thousands of clones, almost 95% detected once. These receptors are not linked to any known antigen. This material consisted of unstimulated CD4+ T cells sorted from spleen or lymph node cells, taken before transplant. Receptor source: a human donor who was the organ donor for an intestinal transplant. Each CDR3 is given with its conserved first and last residue. The order of the fields is V gene, clone size, D gene, J gene, CDR3 DNA, CDR3 protein. The D gene is left open where the match is weak. The listing skips clone size in some rows; elsewhere it reads once, few, many or a size class.

V: TRBV9; size: .; D: .; J: TRBJ1-2; DNA: TGTGCCAGCAGCGAGAGTCTACAGGGCAGCTATGGCTACACCTTC; CDR3: CASSESLQGSYGYTF
V: TRBV7-3; size: .; D: .; J: TRBJ1-1; DNA: TGTGCCAGCAGCCGAGGAAGGAGCGCTGAAGCTTTCTTT; CDR3: CASSRGRSAEAFF
V: TRBV6-6; size: .; D: .; J: TRBJ2-5; DNA: TGTGCCAGCAGTTTCCGTCGGGGGACGGAGACCCAGTACTTC; CDR3: CASSFRRGTETQYF
V: TRBV5-1; size: once; D: TRBD2; J: TRBJ2-3; DNA: TGCGCCAGCAGCTTGGAGCCTAGCGGGGGCACAGATACGCAGTATTTT; CDR3: CASSLEPSGGTDTQYF
V: TRBV5-6; size: .; D: .; J: TRBJ2-5; DNA: TGTGCCAGCAGCTTGGATTCGTCAGGGAAAGAGACCCAGTACTTC; CDR3: CASSLDSSGKETQYF
V: TRBV5-1; size: .; D: TRBD2; J: TRBJ2-7; DNA: TGCGCCAGCAGCTTGGGAGGTAGCGGGGTATACGAGCAGTACTTC; CDR3: CASSLGGSGVYEQYF
V: TRBV25-1; size: .; D: .; J: TRBJ1-6; DNA: TGTGCCAGCAGCCCCAGGGATTCACCCCTCCACTTT; CDR3: CASSPRDSPLHF
V: TRBV11-2; size: .; D: .; J: TRBJ1-3; DNA: TGTGCCAGCAGCTTAGATTCAGGGGCTGGAAACACCATATATTTT; CDR3: CASSLDSGAGNTIYF
V: TRBV7-2; size: .; D: .; J: TRBJ1-2; DNA: TGTGCCAGCAGCTTAGTTCCGGGGGCGAACTATGGCTACACCTTC; CDR3: CASSLVPGANYGYTF
V: TRBV9; size: .; D: .; J: TRBJ2-2; DNA: TGTGCCAGCAGCGTAGCCGCGGGGCCCAACACCGGGGAGCTGTTTTTT; CDR3: CASSVAAGPNTGELFF
V: TRBV2; size: .; D: .; J: TRBJ2-3; DNA: TGTGCCAGCAGCGCCGAATTACCTTACACAGATACGCAGTATTTT; CDR3: CASSAELPYTDTQYF
V: TRBV10-1; size: .; D: .; J: TRBJ1-1; DNA: TGCGCCAGCAGTGAGCGGGACACTTACACTGAAGCTTTCTTT; CDR3: CASSERDTYTEAFF
V: TRBV29-1; size: .; D: .; J: TRBJ2-3; DNA: TGCAGCGCTACCAGGACAGTAAGCACAGATACGCAGTATTTT; CDR3: CSATRTVSTDTQYF
V: TRBV19; size: .; D: TRBD1; J: TRBJ2-2; DNA: TGTGCCAGCCGCAACAGGGGGAACACCGGGGAGCTGTTTTTT; CDR3: CASRNRGNTGELFF
V: TRBV28; size: .; D: .; J: TRBJ1-3; DNA: TGTGCCAGCGTATCCGGGGGCAGGGGCTCTGGAAACACCATATATTTT; CDR3: CASVSGGRGSGNTIYF
V: TRBV27; size: .; D: TRBD1; J: TRBJ2-7; DNA: TGTGCCAGCAGTAAAACCGGGACAGCTTTAGGCGAGCAGTACTTC; CDR3: CASSKTGTALGEQYF
V: TRBV6-7; size: .; D: TRBD1; J: TRBJ2-2; DNA: TGTGCCAGCAGTTACCGGCAGGAAAGACAGGGAGTAAAAACCGGGGAGCTGTTTTTT; CDR3: CASSYRQERQGVKTGELFF
V: TRBV7-8; size: .; D: .; J: TRBJ1-6; DNA: TGTGCCAGCAGCCTCGAAAAGCGCAATTCACCCCTCCACTTT; CDR3: CASSLEKRNSPLHF
V: TRBV19; size: .; D: .; J: TRBJ2-6; DNA: TGTGCCAGTGGGGGAAGGGGTCCCGGGGCCAACGCCCTGACTTTC; CDR3: CASGGRGPGANALTF
V: TRBV18; size: .; D: .; J: TRBJ1-5; DNA: TGTGCCAGCTCACCACGCACAGGGAACCAGCCCCAGCATTTT; CDR3: CASSPRTGNQPQHF
V: TRBV5-1; size: .; D: .; J: TRBJ2-3; DNA: TGCGCCAGCAGCTTAAGGGGGGAACCAGATACGCAGTATTTT; CDR3: CASSLRGEPDTQYF
V: TRBV5-6; size: .; D: TRBD1; J: TRBJ2-1; DNA: TGTGCCAGCAGCAAGGACAGGGGAAGAGGTGAGCAGTTCTTC; CDR3: CASSKDRGRGEQFF
V: TRBV7-2; size: .; D: .; J: TRBJ1-3; DNA: TGTGCCAGCAGCTTAGGGGGCAGAGGGGCATCTGGAAACACCATATATTTT; CDR3: CASSLGGRGASGNTIYF
V: TRBV14; size: .; D: TRBD1; J: TRBJ1-4; DNA: TGTGCCAGCAGCCAATTAGCCGGGACAGGAGAGGAAAAACTGTTTTTT; CDR3: CASSQLAGTGEEKLFF
V: TRBV6-9; size: .; D: .; J: TRBJ2-2; DNA: TGTGCCCCCGAGGGGGAGCTGTTTTTT; CDR3: CAPEGELFF
V: TRBV4-1; size: few; D: .; J: TRBJ1-6; DNA: TGCGCCAGCAGCCAACGGACAGAGAGCTCCTATAATTCACCCCTCCACTTT; CDR3: CASSQRTESSYNSPLHF
V: TRBV6-1; size: .; D: TRBD1; J: TRBJ2-7; DNA: TGTGCCAGTTATGACTTGGACAGGGATTTTCGCGAGCAGTACTTC; CDR3: CASYDLDRDFREQYF
V: TRBV6-6; size: few; D: .; J: TRBJ1-6; DNA: TGTGCCAGCAGTTACCTGTCGGGGATGGCCCTCCACTTT; CDR3: CASSYLSGMALHF